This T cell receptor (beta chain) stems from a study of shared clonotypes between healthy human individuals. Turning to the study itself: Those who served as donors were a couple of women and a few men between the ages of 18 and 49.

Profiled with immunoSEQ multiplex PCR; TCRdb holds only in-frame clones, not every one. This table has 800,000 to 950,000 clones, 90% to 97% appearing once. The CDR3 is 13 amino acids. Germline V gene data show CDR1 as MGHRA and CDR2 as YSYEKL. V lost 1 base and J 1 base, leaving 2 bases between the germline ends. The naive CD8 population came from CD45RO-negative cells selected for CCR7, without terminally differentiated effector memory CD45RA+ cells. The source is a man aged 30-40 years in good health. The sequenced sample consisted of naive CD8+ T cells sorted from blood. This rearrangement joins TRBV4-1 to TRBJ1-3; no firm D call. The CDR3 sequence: CASSQGSGNTIYF. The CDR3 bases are TGCGCCAGCAGCCAAGGGTCTGGAAACACCATATATTTT.